This paragraph covers one T cell receptor (beta chain) sequence. Its target is unknown. The CDR3 runs to 14 residues. The germline CDR1 and CDR2 sequences are LNHDA and SQIVND (reference sequence). Trimming left V 3 bases short and J 6 bases short, with 14 bases between. These data originate in a study of T cell responses to AZD1222 COVID-19 vaccine. Findings and caveats of the study: Spike-specific TCR breadth rose after two AZD1222 doses, and depth rose as well. Seropositive at baseline were only a handful of AZD1222 recipients. There were repertoire samples only from the period after the peak T cell response. Spike-wide coverage was observed for vaccine-associated CD4 TCRs, with dominant responses at 160-218 and 743-854.

The repertoire was sequenced with immunoSEQ multiplex PCR; TCRdb's copy has only in-frame clones and lacks some. Of approximately 82,000 clones in the sample, around 83% are singletons; the top ten hold about 12%. Here the sequenced sample was peripheral blood, taken on day 0 of AZD1222 vaccination. This chain connects TRBV19 to TRBJ1-2; TRBD1 is a possible D gene (5 bases). The sequence was collected from an adult in good health. The CDR3 loop reads CASSIREGIDGYTF. The CDR3 DNA follows: TGTGCCAGTAGTATCAGGGAGGGAATTGATGGCTACACCTTC.